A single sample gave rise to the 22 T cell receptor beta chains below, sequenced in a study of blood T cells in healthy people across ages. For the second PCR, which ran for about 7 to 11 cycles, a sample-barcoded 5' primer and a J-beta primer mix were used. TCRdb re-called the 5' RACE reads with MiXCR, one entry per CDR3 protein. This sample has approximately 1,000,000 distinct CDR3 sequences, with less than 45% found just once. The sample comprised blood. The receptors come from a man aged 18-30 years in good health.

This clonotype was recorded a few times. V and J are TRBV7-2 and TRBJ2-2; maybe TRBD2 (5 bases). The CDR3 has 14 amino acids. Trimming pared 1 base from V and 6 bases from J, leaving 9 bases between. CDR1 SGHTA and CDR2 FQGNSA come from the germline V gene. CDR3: CASSLDTGAGELFF. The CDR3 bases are TGTGCCAGCAGCTTAGATACCGGGGCCGGGGAGCTGTTTTTT.

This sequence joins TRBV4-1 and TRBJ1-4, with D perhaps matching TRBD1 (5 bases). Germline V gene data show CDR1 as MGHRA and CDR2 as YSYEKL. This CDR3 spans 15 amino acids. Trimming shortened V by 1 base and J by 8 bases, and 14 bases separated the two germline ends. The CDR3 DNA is TGCGCCAGCAGCCAAGTTGATTCGGGGGGAGAAAAACTGTTTTTT. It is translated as CASSQVDSGGEKLFF.

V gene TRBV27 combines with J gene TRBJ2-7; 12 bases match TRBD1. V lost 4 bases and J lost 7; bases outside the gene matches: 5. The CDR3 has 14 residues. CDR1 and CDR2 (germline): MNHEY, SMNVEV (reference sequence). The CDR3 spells CASSWGQGALEQYF. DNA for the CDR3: TGTGCCAGCAGTTGGGGACAGGGGGCGCTTGAGCAGTACTTC.

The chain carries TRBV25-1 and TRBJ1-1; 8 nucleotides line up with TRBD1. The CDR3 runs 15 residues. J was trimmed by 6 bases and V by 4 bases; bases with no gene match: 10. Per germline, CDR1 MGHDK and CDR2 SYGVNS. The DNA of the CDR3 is TGTGCCAGCAGTGCCCAGGGGGCGATGGGATCTGAAGCTTTCTTT. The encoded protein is CASSAQGAMGSEAFF.

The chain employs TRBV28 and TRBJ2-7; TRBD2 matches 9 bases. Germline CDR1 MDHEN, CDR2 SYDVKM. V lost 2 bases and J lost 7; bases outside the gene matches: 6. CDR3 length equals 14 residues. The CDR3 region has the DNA TGTGCCAGCAGTTTAGCGGGGGGGCCGGGAGAGCAGTACTTC. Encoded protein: CASSLAGGPGEQYF.

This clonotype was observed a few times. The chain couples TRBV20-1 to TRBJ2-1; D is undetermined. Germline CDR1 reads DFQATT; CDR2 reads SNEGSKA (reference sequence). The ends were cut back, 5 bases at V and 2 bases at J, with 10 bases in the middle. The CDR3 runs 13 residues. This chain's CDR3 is CSASDGAYNEQFF. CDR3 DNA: TGCAGTGCTTCGGACGGAGCCTACAATGAGCAGTTCTTC.

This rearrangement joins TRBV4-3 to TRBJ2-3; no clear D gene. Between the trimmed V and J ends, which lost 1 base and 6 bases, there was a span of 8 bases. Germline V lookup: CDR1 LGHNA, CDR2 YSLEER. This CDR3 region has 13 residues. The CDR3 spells CASSQVERDTQYF. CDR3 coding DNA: TGCGCCAGCAGCCAAGTCGAGAGGGATACGCAGTATTTT.

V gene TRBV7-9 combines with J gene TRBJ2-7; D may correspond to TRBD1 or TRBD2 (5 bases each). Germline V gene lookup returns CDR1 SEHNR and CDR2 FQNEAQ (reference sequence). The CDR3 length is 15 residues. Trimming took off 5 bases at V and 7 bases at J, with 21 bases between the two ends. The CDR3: CASSPVWGSYNEQYF. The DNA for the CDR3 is TGTGCCAGCAGCCCAGTCTGGGGGAGCTACAATGAGCAGTACTTC.

For the CDR3, the DNA is TGTGCCAGCAGCAAAAGGTTATTTGATGGCTACACCTTC. Amino acid sequence: CASSKRLFDGYTF. This chain links TRBV11-1 with TRBJ1-2; no definite D call. CDR1 is SGHAT, CDR2 FQDESV, per germline (reference sequence). This CDR3 has 13 residues. Trimming took off 5 bases at V and 6 bases at J, with 13 bases between the two ends.

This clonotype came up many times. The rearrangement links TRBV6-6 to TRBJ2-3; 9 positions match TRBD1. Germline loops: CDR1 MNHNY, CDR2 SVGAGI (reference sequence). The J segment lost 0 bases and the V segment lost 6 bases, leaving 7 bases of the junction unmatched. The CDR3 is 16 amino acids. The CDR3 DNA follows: TGTGCCAGCAGAATGGGGACAGGGAGGAGCACAGATACGCAGTATTTT. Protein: CASRMGTGRSTDTQYF.

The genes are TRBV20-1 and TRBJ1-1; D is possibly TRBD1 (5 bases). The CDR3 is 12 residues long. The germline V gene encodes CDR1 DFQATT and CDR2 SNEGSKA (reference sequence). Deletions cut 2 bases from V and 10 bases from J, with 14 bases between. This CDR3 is CSARYSQGGAFF. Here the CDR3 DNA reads TGCAGTGCTAGATATTCCCAGGGCGGAGCTTTCTTT.

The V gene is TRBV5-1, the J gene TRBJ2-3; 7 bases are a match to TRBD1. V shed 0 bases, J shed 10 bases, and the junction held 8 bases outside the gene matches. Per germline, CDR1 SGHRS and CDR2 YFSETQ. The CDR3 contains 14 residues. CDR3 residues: CASSLGSRGKAQYF. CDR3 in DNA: TGCGCCAGCAGCTTGGGTTCCAGGGGGAAGGCGCAGTATTTT. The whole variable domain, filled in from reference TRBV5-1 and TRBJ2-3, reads KAGVTQTPRYLIKTRGQQVTLSCSPISGHRSVSWYQQTPGQGLQFLFEYFSETQRNKGNFPGRFSGRQFSNSRSEMNVSTLELGDSALYLCASSLGSRGKAQYFGPGTRLTVL.

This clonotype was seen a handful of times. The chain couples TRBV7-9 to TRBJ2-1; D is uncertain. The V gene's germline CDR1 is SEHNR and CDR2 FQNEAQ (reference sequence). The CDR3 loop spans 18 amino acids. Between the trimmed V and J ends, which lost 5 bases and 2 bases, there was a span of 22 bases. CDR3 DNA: TGTGCCAGCAGCCCAGACCCTCTTGGTTTCGCAACCTACAATGAGCAGTTCTTC. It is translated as CASSPDPLGFATYNEQFF.

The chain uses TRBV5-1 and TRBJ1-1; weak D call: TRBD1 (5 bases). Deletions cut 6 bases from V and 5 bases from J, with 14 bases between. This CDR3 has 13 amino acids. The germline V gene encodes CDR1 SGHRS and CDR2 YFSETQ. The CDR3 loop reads CASTTDIRTEAFF. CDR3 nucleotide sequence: TGCGCCAGCACCACGGACATTCGGACTGAAGCTTTCTTT.

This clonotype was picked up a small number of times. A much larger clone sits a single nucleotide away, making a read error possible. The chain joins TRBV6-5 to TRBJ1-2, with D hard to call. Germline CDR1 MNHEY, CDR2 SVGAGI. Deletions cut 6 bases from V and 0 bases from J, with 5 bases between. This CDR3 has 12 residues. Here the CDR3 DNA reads TGTGCCAGCAGACACACTAACTATGGCTACACCTTC. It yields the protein CASRHTNYGYTF.

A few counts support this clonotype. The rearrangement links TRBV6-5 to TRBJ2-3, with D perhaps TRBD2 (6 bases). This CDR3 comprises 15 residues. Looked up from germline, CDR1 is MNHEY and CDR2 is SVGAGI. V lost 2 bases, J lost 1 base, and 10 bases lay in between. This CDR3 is CASSYNGGGTDTQYF. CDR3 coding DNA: TGTGCCAGCAGTTACAACGGCGGGGGCACAGATACGCAGTATTTT.

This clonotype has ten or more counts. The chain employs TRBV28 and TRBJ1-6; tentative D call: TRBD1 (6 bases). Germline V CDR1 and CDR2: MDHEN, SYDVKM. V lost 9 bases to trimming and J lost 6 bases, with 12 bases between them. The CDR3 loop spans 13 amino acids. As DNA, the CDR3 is TGTGCCAGTCTGGGACATTTTAATTCACCCCTCCACTTT. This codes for CASLGHFNSPLHF. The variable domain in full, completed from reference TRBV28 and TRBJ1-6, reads DVKVTQSSRYLVKRTGEKVFLECVQDMDHENMFWYRQDPGLGLRLIYFSYDVKMKEKGDIPEGYSVSREKKERFSLILESASTNQTSMYLCASLGHFNSPLHFGNGTRLTVT.

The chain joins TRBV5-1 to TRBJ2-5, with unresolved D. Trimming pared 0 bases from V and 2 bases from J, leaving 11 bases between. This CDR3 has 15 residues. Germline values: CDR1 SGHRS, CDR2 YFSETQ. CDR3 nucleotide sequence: TGCGCCAGCAGCTTGGAAGTTTTCGGGCAAGAGACCCAGTACTTC. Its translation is CASSLEVFGQETQYF.

CDR3 in DNA: TGCGCCAGCAGCTTGGTAGACAGGAGTTACAATGAGCAGTTCTTC. It encodes CASSLVDRSYNEQFF. This sequence joins TRBV5-1 and TRBJ2-1, with a weak D call TRBD1 (6 bases). The germline CDR1 and CDR2 sequences are SGHRS and YFSETQ. This CDR3 is built from 15 residues. V lost 0 bases, J lost 4 bases, and 11 bases lay in between.

The CDR3, as DNA: TGTGCCAGCAGCCATCGACAACAGGGAGTGCAAGAGACCCAGTACTTC. Protein product: CASSHRQQGVQETQYF. The J gene is TRBJ2-5, the V gene TRBV3-1, with D tentatively TRBD1 (6 bases). Trimming stripped 3 bases from V and 2 bases from J, with 16 bases between. This CDR3 is 16 amino acids long. CDR1 LGHDT and CDR2 YNNKEL come from the germline V gene (reference sequence).

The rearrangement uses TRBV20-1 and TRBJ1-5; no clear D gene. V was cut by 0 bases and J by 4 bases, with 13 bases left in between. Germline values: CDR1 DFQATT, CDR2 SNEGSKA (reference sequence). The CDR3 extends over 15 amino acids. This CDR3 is CSARDIGLRNQPQHF. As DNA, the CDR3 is TGCAGTGCTAGAGATATCGGTCTTCGGAATCAGCCCCAGCATTTT.

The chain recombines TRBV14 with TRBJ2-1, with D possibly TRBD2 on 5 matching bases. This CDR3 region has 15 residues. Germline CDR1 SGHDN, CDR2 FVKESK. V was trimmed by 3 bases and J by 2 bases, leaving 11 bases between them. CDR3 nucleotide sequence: TGTGCCAGCAGCCACCGGACTCGTACCTACAATGAGCAGTTCTTC. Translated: CASSHRTRTYNEQFF. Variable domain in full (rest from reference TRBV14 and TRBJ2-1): EAGVTQFPSHSVIEKGQTVTLRCDPISGHDNLYWYRRVMGKEIKFLLHFVKESKQDESGMPNNRFLAERTGGTYSTLKVQPAELEDSGVYFCASSHRTRTYNEQFFGPGTRLTVL.